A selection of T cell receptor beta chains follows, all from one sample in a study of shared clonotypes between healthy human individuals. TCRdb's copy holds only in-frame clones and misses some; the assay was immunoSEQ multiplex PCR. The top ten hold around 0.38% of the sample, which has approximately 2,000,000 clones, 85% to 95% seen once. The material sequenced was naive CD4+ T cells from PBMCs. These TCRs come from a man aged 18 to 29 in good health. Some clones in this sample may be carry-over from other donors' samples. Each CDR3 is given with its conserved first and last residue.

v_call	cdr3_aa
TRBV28	CASSFRALYGYTF
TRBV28	CASSSTAPNYGYTF
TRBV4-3	CASSQTPSGTNTGELFF
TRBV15	CATSRDKRTLYEQYF
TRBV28	CASSLGGAKNIQYF
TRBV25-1	CASSDDRAGYYGYTF
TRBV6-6	CASERTATNTGELFF
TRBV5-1	CASSPMGQTKRKETQYF
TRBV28	CASSLAGRDEQYF
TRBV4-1	CASSQDWALAVGEQYF
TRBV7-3	CASSLMEGETQYF
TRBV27	CASSSPSSGLSPYEQYF
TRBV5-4	CASSSWGQGAHGYTF
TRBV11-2	CASSPGTAGTTDTQYF
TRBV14	CASSQELGALGITGNQPQHF
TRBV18	CASSGAAYNEQFF
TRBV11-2	CASSSSAGGGNTIYF
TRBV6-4	CASSLTQSSYNEQFF
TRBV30	CAWSINLLVDGYTF
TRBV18	CASSPGLAGGNEQFF
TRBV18	CASSPRDTNSYEQYF
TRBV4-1	CASSQEGWEDEQYF
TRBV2	CASSEGGLAGGQETQYF
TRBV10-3	CAISEPPGSRGGTDTQYF